What follows are 25 T cell receptor beta chains derived from one specimen sequenced in a study of Graves' ophthalmopathy and Graves' hyperthyroidism. TCR beta CDR3 amplification used RNA transcripts. The first round was an RT-PCR with HTBI primers, and the second round was a multiplex PCR. TCRdb ran MiXCR on the multiplex PCR reads and lists one entry per CDR3 protein. The table shows 500,000 to 600,000 distinct CDR3 sequences, with less than 45% occurring only once. Sequenced sample: peripheral blood or thyroid tissue (not recorded which). All receptors derive from an adult man with Graves' hyperthyroidism.

This chain connects TRBV7-3 to TRBJ2-7, with D maybe TRBD1 (6 bases). Germline CDR1 is SGHTA and CDR2 is FQGTGA. The CDR3 extends over 12 amino acids. The V end was cut by 8 bases, the J end by 3 bases, with 11 bases between. The CDR3 protein is CASASDSYEQYF. CDR3 in DNA: TGTGCCAGCGCATCGGACAGCTACGAGCAGTACTTC.

As concerns this clonotype: An end of the junction differs from the germline gene, which may be a read error. This rearrangement joins TRBV2 to TRBJ2-5, with D possibly matching TRBD1 (6 bases). The CDR3 covers 17 residues. Germline-derived CDR1 and CDR2 are SNHLY and FYNNEI. The CDR3 protein is CASSYGWRTGRQGTQYF. The DNA for the CDR3 is TGTGCCAGCAGTTACGGGTGGAGAACAGGGCGACAAGGGACCCAGTACTTC.

This clonotype appeared many times. This sequence joins TRBV2 and TRBJ2-7, with D unclear. This CDR3 comprises 14 residues. Trimming stripped 2 bases from V and 2 bases from J, with 10 bases between. Germline V gene lookup returns CDR1 SNHLY and CDR2 FYNNEI. The CDR3 DNA follows: TGTGCCAGCAGTGAATGGGCAGGCGCCTACGAGCAGTACTTC. It yields the protein CASSEWAGAYEQYF.

J is TRBJ1-1 and V is TRBV3-1; no reliable D call. The CDR3 extends over 13 amino acids. The V end lost 1 base, the J end lost 3 bases, and 6 bases lay between the germline ends. Germline V gene data show CDR1 as LGHDT and CDR2 as YNNKEL (reference sequence). CDR3 coding DNA: TGTGCCAGCAGCCAAGGGGCGGACACTGAAGCTTTCTTT. It translates to CASSQGADTEAFF.

V and J are TRBV7-9 and TRBJ2-7; D remains unclear. The J call is in doubt because the DNA end fits TRBJ2-1 better. This CDR3 is 14 amino acids long. Germline CDR1 SEHNR, CDR2 FQNEAQ (reference sequence). CDR3 sequence: CASSLGSRYNEQFF. The DNA of the CDR3 is TGTGCCAGCAGCTTAGGGAGCAGATACAATGAGCAGTTCTTC.

This clonotype was seen more than once but under ten times. V gene TRBV7-8 combines with J gene TRBJ2-3; D could derive from TRBD1 or TRBD2 (6 bases each). CDR1 and CDR2 from the germline V gene are SGHVS and FQNEAQ. This CDR3 region has 11 residues. V was cut by 8 bases and J by 7 bases, with 10 bases left in between. The CDR3 bases are TGTGCCAGCGGGGGCGGGAATACGCAGTATTTT. Protein product: CASGGGNTQYF.

V and J are TRBV7-9 and TRBJ2-7, with D perhaps TRBD2 (5 bases). In germline, CDR1 is SEHNR, CDR2 FQNEAQ (reference sequence). The CDR3 totals 14 residues. Trimming took off 5 bases at V and 3 bases at J, with 14 bases between the two ends. The CDR3 spells CASSVVGAYYEQYF. The CDR3 coding sequence is TGTGCCAGCAGCGTTGTGGGAGCCTACTACGAGCAGTACTTC.

V gene TRBV5-1 combines with J gene TRBJ1-2; TRBD1 matches at 7 bases. The CDR3 sequence is 12 residues long. Germline V CDR1 and CDR2: SGHRS, YFSETQ. Trimming cost V 5 bases and J 4 bases; bases outside gene matches: 2. CDR3 protein: CASSGQAYGYTF. The CDR3 coding sequence is TGCGCCAGCAGTGGACAGGCCTATGGCTACACCTTC.

This clonotype was detected only a few times. The gene calls are TRBV5-4 and TRBJ1-2; D gene unclear. The germline gives CDR1 SGHNT, CDR2 YYREEE (reference sequence). V lost 7 bases and J 2 bases, leaving 12 bases between the germline ends. The CDR3 length is 13 residues. This CDR3 is CASRGETNYGYTF. CDR3 nucleotides: TGTGCCAGCCGCGGGGAGACAAACTATGGCTACACCTTC.

The chain employs TRBV10-3 and TRBJ2-7; TRBD1 matches 8 bases. From germline, CDR1 is ENHRY and CDR2 SYGVKD. With V trimmed by 2 bases and J by 3 bases, 9 bases remained unmatched. CDR3 length: 16 residues. CDR3 residues: CAISERGDRNIYEQYF. CDR3 in DNA: TGTGCCATCAGTGAGCGAGGGGACAGGAATATCTACGAGCAGTACTTC.

This chain uses TRBV29-1 with TRBJ2-7; TRBD1 or TRBD2 may be the D gene (6 bases each). This CDR3 has 13 amino acids. Germline V gene sequence: CDR1 SQVTM, CDR2 ANQGSEA. With 6 bases removed from V and 2 bases from J, the gap between germline ends came to 14 bases. The CDR3 region is CSVWGARTYEQYF. The CDR3 nucleotides are TGCAGCGTCTGGGGGGCACGTACCTACGAGCAGTACTTC.

The chain joins TRBV5-8 to TRBJ2-6, with 10 bases fitting TRBD1. Germline V gene lookup returns CDR1 SGHTS and CDR2 YDEGEE. This CDR3 has 18 residues. V shed 2 bases and J 0 bases; nucleotides not matched to a gene: 5. CDR3 residues: CASSLGDRGFSGANVLTF. In DNA form, the CDR3 reads TGTGCCAGCAGCTTAGGGGACAGGGGATTCTCTGGGGCCAACGTCCTGACTTTC.

This clonotype was detected ten times or more. The chain is built from TRBV9 and TRBJ1-3; 11 bases match TRBD1. Unmatched junction bases numbered 8, after V lost 2 bases and J lost 4 bases. The V gene's germline CDR1 is SGDLS and CDR2 YYNGEE. This CDR3 is built from 17 residues. The CDR3 sequence: CASSVAGQGGFGNTIYF. The CDR3 DNA reads TGTGCCAGCAGCGTGGCGGGACAGGGGGGCTTCGGAAACACCATATATTTT. Full variable domain (outside the CDR3, taken from reference TRBV9 and TRBJ1-3): DSGVTQTPKHLITATGQRVTLRCSPRSGDLSVYWYQQSLDQGLQFLIQYYNGEERAKGNILERFSAQQFPDLHSELNLSSLELGDSALYFCASSVAGQGGFGNTIYFGEGSWLTVV.

This clonotype has at least ten counts. The rearrangement uses TRBV6-1 and TRBJ1-6, with D uncertain. The germline V gene has CDR1 MNHNS and CDR2 SASEGT. CDR3 size: 13 residues. V was shortened by 4 bases and J by 4 bases, with 5 bases between the two germline ends. CDR3 residues: CASSAVYNSPLHF. As DNA, the CDR3 is TGTGCCAGCAGTGCGGTTTATAATTCACCCCTCCACTTT.

Many counts were recorded for this clonotype. The chain joins TRBV12-3 or TRBV12-4 to TRBJ1-1; D perhaps matches TRBD1 (5 bases). The length of the CDR3 is 15 residues. Trimming removed 5 bases from V and 0 bases from J, with 13 bases in between. CDR3 in amino acids: CASSPRQPMNTEAFF. The CDR3 nucleotides read TGTGCCAGCAGTCCTCGACAGCCAATGAACACTGAAGCTTTCTTT.

This clonotype has more than one count but fewer than ten. The rearrangement joins TRBV9 to TRBJ2-6; either TRBD1 or TRBD2 may fit D (5 bases each). CDR1 is SGDLS and CDR2 is YYNGEE in the germline V gene. V lost 1 base and J 1 base, leaving 9 bases between the germline ends. The CDR3 contains 16 residues. The CDR3 sequence is CASSVFWGSGANVLTF. The DNA for the CDR3 is TGTGCCAGCAGCGTATTTTGGGGGTCTGGGGCCAACGTCCTGACTTTC.

Concerning this clonotype itself: This may come from a read error, since a much larger clone is one base off. Likely a read error: the CDR3 ends without its conserved phenylalanine or tryptophan. The J gene is TRBJ1-5, the V gene TRBV20-1; perhaps TRBD1 as D (6 bases). The length of the CDR3 is 14 residues. The germline gives CDR1 DFQATT, CDR2 SNEGSKA (reference sequence). The V end was cut by 0 bases, the J end by 5 bases, with 11 bases between. The CDR3 is CSARDDRSDQPQHL. As DNA, the CDR3 is TGCAGTGCTAGAGATGACAGGAGCGATCAGCCCCAGCATCTT.

Note on this clonotype: A much more abundant neighbour one base away suggests this may be a read error. V is TRBV7-8 and J is TRBJ2-5; D is possibly TRBD1 (7 bases). In germline, CDR1 is SGHVS, CDR2 FQNEAQ. The CDR3 totals 14 residues. In DNA, the CDR3 is TGTGCCAGCAGCTCGGGACAGCCGGGGGAGACCCAGCACTTC. Protein product: CASSSGQPGETQHF.

The chain has TRBV29-1 and TRBJ2-1, with a possible D match to TRBD1 (6 bases). This CDR3 contains 14 residues. Germline V lookup: CDR1 SQVTM, CDR2 ANQGSEA. V was clipped by 0 bases and J by 9 bases, with 15 bases between them. The CDR3 nucleotides read TGCAGCGTTGAAGACGCAGGGGTTGGCGGTGAGCAGTTCTTC. It is translated as CSVEDAGVGGEQFF.

The gene calls are TRBV7-9 and TRBJ2-7; no clear D gene. The CDR3 runs 13 residues. The V gene's germline CDR1 is SEHNR and CDR2 FQNEAQ (reference sequence). With 3 bases removed from V and 7 bases from J, the gap between germline ends came to 13 bases. This CDR3 reads CASSFQIYNEQYF. In DNA form, the CDR3 reads TGTGCCAGCAGCTTTCAGATATACAATGAGCAGTACTTC. Using reference TRBV7-9 and TRBJ2-7 for the parts outside the CDR3, the full variable domain is DTGVSQNPRHKITKRGQNVTFRCDPISEHNRLYWYRQTLGQGPEFLTYFQNEAQLEKSRLLSDRFSAERPKGSFSTLEIQRTEQGDSAMYLCASSFQIYNEQYFGPGTRLTVT.

This clonotype has a count of ten or more. The rearrangement uses TRBV2 and TRBJ1-4; 9 bases map to TRBD1. CDR1 and CDR2 (germline): SNHLY, FYNNEI. The CDR3 has 14 amino acids. J gave up 2 bases and V 6 bases, and 1 base lay outside the gene matches. The CDR3 sequence: CASRGQGTNEKLFF. In DNA, the CDR3 is TGTGCCAGCAGGGGACAGGGTACTAATGAAAAACTGTTTTTT.

Concerning this clonotype itself: A read error is possible here, since a much larger clone lies one base away. V and J are TRBV19 and TRBJ1-2, with a tentative D call TRBD1 (6 bases). CDR3 length: 13 residues. Germline CDR1 and CDR2: LNHDA and SQIVND (reference sequence). This CDR3 is CASSELRGHGYAF. CDR3 DNA: TGTGCCAGTAGTGAGCTCAGGGGCCATGGCTACGCCTTC. The complete variable domain, with remaining parts taken from reference TRBV19 and TRBJ1-2, reads DGGITQSPKYLFRKEGQNVTLSCEQNLNHDAMYWYRQDPGQGLRLIYYSQIVNDFQKGDIAEGYSVSREKKESFPLTVTSAQKNPTAFYLCASSELRGHGYAFGSGTRLTVV.

This chain connects TRBV25-1 to TRBJ1-2; D perhaps matches TRBD1 (6 bases). V lost 7 bases to trimming and J lost 5 bases, with 20 bases between them. CDR1 and CDR2 from the germline V gene are MGHDK and SYGVNS. The CDR3 loop spans 15 amino acids. Here the CDR3 reads CASTLRGGFLYGYTF. CDR3 coding DNA: TGTGCCAGCACCCTCAGAGGGGGTTTTCTGTATGGCTACACCTTC.

This clonotype was detected many times. The chain joins TRBV20-1 to TRBJ2-7; the match to TRBD1 covers 7 bases. The CDR3 runs 15 residues. CDR1 DFQATT and CDR2 SNEGSKA come from the germline V gene (reference sequence). J lost 1 base, V lost 0 bases, and 6 bases had no gene match. CDR3 loop: CSAREVGQPSYEQYF. The CDR3 DNA reads TGCAGTGCTAGAGAGGTGGGACAGCCTTCCTACGAGCAGTACTTC.

The rearrangement uses TRBV29-1 and TRBJ1-2; 9 positions match TRBD1. The CDR3 consists of 15 residues. Trimming cost V 3 bases and J 4 bases; bases outside gene matches: 9. The germline CDR1 and CDR2 sequences are SQVTM and ANQGSEA. As DNA, the CDR3 is TGCAGCGTTGACGGGACAGGGAGGGAGAGCTATGGCTACACCTTC. This codes for CSVDGTGRESYGYTF.